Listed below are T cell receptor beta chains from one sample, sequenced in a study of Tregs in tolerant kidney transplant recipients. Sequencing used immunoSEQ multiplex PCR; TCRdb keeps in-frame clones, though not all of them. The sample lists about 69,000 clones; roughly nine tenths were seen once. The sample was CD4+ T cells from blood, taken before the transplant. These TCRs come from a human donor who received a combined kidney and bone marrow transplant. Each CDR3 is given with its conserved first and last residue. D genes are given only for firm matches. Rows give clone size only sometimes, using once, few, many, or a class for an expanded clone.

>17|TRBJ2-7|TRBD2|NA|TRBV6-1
CASSESGGGPIPYEQYF
TGTGCCAGCAGTGAAAGTGGCGGGGGTCCGATACCCTACGAGCAGTACTTC
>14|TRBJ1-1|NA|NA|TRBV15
CATSVRDSHSEAFF
TGTGCCACCAGCGTAAGGGACTCACACTCTGAAGCTTTCTTT
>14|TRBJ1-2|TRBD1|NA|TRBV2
CAISPGTGGYGYTF
TGTGCCATTAGTCCCGGGACAGGGGGCTATGGCTACACCTTC
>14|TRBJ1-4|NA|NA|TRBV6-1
CASSGGSYNEKLFF
TGTGCCAGCAGTGGGGGCAGCTATAATGAAAAACTGTTTTTT
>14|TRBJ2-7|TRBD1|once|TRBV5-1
CASSLAGTVDEQYF
TGCGCCAGCAGCTTGGCCGGGACAGTCGACGAGCAGTACTTC
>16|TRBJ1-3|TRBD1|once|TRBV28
CASSLRQGTSGNTIYF
TGTGCCAGCAGTCTCAGACAGGGAACCTCGGGAAACACCATATATTTT
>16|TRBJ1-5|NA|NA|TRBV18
CASSPGAQDPGQPQHF
TGTGCCAGCTCACCAGGGGCCCAGGACCCTGGTCAGCCCCAGCATTTT
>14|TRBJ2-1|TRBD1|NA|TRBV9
CASSVGTGYNEQFF
TGTGCCAGCAGCGTAGGGACAGGATACAATGAGCAGTTCTTC
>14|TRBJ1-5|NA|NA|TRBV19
CASSYRDSNQPQHF
TGTGCCAGTAGTTACAGGGATAGCAATCAGCCCCAGCATTTT
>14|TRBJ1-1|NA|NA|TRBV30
CAWSAVRPIGEAFF
TGTGCCTGGAGTGCGGTACGGCCCATCGGGGAAGCTTTCTTT
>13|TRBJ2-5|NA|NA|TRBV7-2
CASSLGSPETQYF
TGTGCCAGCAGCTTAGGTAGCCCAGAGACCCAGTACTTC
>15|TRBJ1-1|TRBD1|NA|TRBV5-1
CASSFQDREDTEAFF
TGCGCCAGCAGCTTCCAAGACAGGGAGGACACTGAAGCTTTCTTT
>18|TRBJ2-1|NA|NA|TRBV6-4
CASSEEGVEMGSYNEQFF
TGTGCCAGCAGTGAGGAGGGAGTTGAAATGGGGTCCTACAATGAGCAGTTCTTC
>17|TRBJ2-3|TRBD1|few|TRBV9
CASSPHRGTQSTDTQYF
TGTGCCAGCAGCCCCCACAGGGGGACCCAAAGCACAGATACGCAGTATTTT
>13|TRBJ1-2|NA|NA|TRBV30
CAWSVTGVDGYTF
TGTGCCTGGAGTGTGACGGGGGTCGATGGCTACACCTTC
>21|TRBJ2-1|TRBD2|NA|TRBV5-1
CASSLVSSGRVGASSYNEQFF
TGCGCCAGCAGCTTGGTTTCTAGCGGGAGGGTAGGAGCTAGCTCCTACAATGAGCAGTTCTTC
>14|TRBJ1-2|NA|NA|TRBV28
CASSPPGGYSGYTF
TGTGCCAGCAGTCCCCCTGGAGGGTATAGTGGCTACACCTTC
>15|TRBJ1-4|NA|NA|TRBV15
CATSRDGGANEKLFF
TGTGCCACCAGCAGAGATGGGGGGGCTAATGAAAAACTGTTTTTT
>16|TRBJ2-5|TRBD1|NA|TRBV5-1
CASSLGLGQGQETQYF
TGCGCCAGCAGCTTGGGTTTAGGACAGGGACAAGAGACCCAGTACTTC
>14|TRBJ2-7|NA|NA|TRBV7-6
CASSFGEGSNEQYF
TGTGCCAGCAGCTTTGGTGAGGGCAGTAACGAGCAGTACTTC
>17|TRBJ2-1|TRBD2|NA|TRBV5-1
CASSLELAGAVGNEQFF
TGCGCCAGCAGCTTGGAACTAGCGGGAGCTGTGGGGAATGAGCAGTTCTTC
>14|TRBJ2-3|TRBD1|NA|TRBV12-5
CASGRDSHTDTQYF
TGTGCTAGTGGTCGGGACAGTCACACAGATACGCAGTATTTT
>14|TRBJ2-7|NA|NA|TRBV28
CASSLSTEVYEQYF
TGTGCCAGCAGTTTATCCACCGAGGTTTACGAGCAGTACTTC
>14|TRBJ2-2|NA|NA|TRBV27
CASRGQMNTGELFF
TGTGCCAGCCGAGGACAAATGAACACCGGGGAGCTGTTTTTT
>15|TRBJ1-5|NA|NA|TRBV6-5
CASSYGGGVGQPQHF
TGTGCCAGCAGTTACGGTGGGGGGGTGGGTCAGCCCCAGCATTTT
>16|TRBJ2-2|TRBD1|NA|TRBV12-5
CASGAIPGGDTGELFF
TGTGCTAGTGGTGCCATTCCAGGGGGAGACACCGGGGAGCTGTTTTTT
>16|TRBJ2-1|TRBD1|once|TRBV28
CASSLASGGPYNEQFF
TGTGCCAGCAGTTTAGCCTCAGGGGGCCCCTACAATGAGCAGTTCTTC
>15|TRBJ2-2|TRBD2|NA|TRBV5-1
CASTLAGRARGELFF
TGCGCCAGCACCCTAGCGGGGCGAGCCCGGGGGGAGCTGTTTTTT
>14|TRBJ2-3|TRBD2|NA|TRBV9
CASSIAGVTDTQYF
TGTGCCAGCAGCATTGCGGGAGTCACAGATACGCAGTATTTT
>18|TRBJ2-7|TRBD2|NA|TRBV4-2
CASSQAGTSGSYSYEQYF
TGTGCCAGCAGCCAAGCGGGGACTAGCGGTAGTTACTCCTACGAGCAGTACTTC
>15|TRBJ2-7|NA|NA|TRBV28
CASSLSSKGVYEQYF
TGTGCCAGCAGTTTAAGTAGTAAGGGAGTCTACGAGCAGTACTTC
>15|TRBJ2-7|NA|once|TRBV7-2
CASSFSRTAFYEQYF
TGTGCCAGCAGCTTCTCTAGGACAGCCTTCTACGAGCAGTACTTC
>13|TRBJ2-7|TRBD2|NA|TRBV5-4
CASSLAGVGEQYF
TGTGCCAGCAGCTTAGCGGGAGTAGGCGAGCAGTACTTC
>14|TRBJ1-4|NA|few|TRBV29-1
CSAALTGLNEKLFF
TGCAGCGCCGCCCTGACAGGATTAAATGAAAAACTGTTTTTT
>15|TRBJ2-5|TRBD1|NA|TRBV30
CAWRPGQGAQETQYF
TGTGCCTGGAGACCGGGACAGGGGGCTCAAGAGACCCAGTACTTC
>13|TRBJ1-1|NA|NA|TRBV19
CASSDRGNTEAFF
TGTGCCAGTAGTGATAGGGGGAACACTGAAGCTTTCTTT
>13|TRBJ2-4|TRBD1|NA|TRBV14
CASSQDGVPGQAF
TGTGCCAGCAGCCAAGATGGGGTCCCGGGACAGGCGTTC
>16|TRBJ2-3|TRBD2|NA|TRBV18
CASSSTSGSNTDTQYF
TGTGCCAGCTCGTCTACTAGCGGGAGCAACACAGATACGCAGTATTTT
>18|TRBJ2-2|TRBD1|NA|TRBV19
CASSIDPPDRGLPGELFF
TGTGCCAGTAGTATAGATCCCCCGGACAGGGGGCTACCCGGGGAGCTGTTTTTT
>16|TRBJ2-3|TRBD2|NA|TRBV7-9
CASSPRLAGGGDTQYF
TGTGCCAGCAGCCCGCGACTAGCGGGAGGGGGAGATACGCAGTATTTT
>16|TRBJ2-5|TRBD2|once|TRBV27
CASSFSAGGGQETQYF
TGTGCCAGCAGTTTTTCTGCGGGAGGTGGTCAAGAGACCCAGTACTTC
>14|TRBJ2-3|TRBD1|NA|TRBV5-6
CASSADRGADTQYF
TGTGCCAGCAGTGCGGACAGGGGAGCAGATACGCAGTATTTT
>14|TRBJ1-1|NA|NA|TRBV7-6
CASSLGQGKTEAFF
TGTGCCAGCAGCTTAGGGCAGGGCAAGACTGAAGCTTTCTTT
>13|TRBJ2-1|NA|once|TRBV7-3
CASSQFRGNEQFF
TGTGCCAGCAGCCAATTCAGGGGCAATGAGCAGTTCTTC
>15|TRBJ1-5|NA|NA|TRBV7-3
CASSLTGGIGQPQHF
TGTGCCAGCAGCTTAACGGGGGGAATAGGTCAGCCCCAGCATTTT
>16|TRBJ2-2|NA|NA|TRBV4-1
CASSQGGRMNTGELFF
TGCGCCAGCAGCCAAGGTGGGAGGATGAACACCGGGGAGCTGTTTTTT
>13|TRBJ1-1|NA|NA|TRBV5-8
CASSRRMNTEAFF
TGTGCCAGCAGCCGGAGGATGAACACTGAAGCTTTCTTT
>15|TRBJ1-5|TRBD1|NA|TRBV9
CASSKDREVDQPQHF
TGTGCCAGCAGCAAGGACAGGGAAGTCGATCAGCCCCAGCATTTT
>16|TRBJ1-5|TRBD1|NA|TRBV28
CASSSSGTGGFQPQHF
TGTGCCAGCAGTTCCTCCGGGACAGGGGGTTTTCAGCCCCAGCATTTT
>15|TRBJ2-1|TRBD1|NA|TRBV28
CASTAGTGGYNEQFF
TGTGCCAGCACCGCCGGGACAGGTGGCTACAATGAGCAGTTCTTC
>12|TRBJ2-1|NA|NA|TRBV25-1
CASSSTTREQFF
TGTGCCAGCAGTTCTACTACGCGCGAGCAGTTCTTC
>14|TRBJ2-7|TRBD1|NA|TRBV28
CASITGQDTYEQYF
TGTGCCAGCATTACGGGACAGGATACCTACGAGCAGTACTTC